These 15 T cell receptor beta chains came from one sample sequenced in a study of cytomegalovirus exposure and HLA in healthy donors (dated by TCRdb to the late 2010s). The library was obtained by the immunoSEQ multiplex PCR assay. For the multiplex PCR, a mixture combining 60 forward primers for TCR Vbeta segments and 13 reverse primers for TCR Jbeta segments was used. The clones in this table, taken by TCRdb from immuneACCESS, are in-frame only. Not every clone is retained; where verified, under half of the shortfall comes from an unresolved V gene, and the cause of the rest is unknown. The sample's table lists a count of 150,000 to 200,000 clones. The top ten clonotypes cover approximately 0.82% of the sample. Input material: PBMCs. These receptor sequences come from a woman between 18 and 29 years old in good health and CMV-seropositive.

V gene TRBV7-2 combines with J gene TRBJ1-1; the D gene is possibly TRBD1 (5 bases). The CDR3 runs to 17 residues. V shed 2 bases and J shed 1 base, with 17 bases lying between them. Germline V CDR1 and CDR2: SGHTA, FQGNSA. The CDR3 nucleotides read TGTGCCAGCAGCTTATCTGGGGGGAGGGAACCGAACACTGAAGCTTTCTTT. Encoded protein: CASSLSGGREPNTEAFF. The complete variable domain, with remaining parts taken from reference TRBV7-2 and TRBJ1-1, reads GAGVSQSPSNKVTEKGKDVELRCDPISGHTALYWYRQSLGQGLEFLIYFQGNSAPDKSGLPSDRFSAERTGGSVSTLTIQRTQQEDSAVYLCASSLSGGREPNTEAFFGQGTRLTVV.

The rearrangement uses TRBV15 and TRBJ1-2, with D perhaps matching TRBD1 (6 bases). V lost 0 bases to trimming and J lost 5 bases, with 10 bases between them. The CDR3 contains 14 residues. Germline loops: CDR1 LNHNV, CDR2 YYDKDF (reference sequence). CDR3 protein: CATSRDSTGYGYTF. CDR3 DNA sequence: TGTGCCACCAGCAGAGATTCAACAGGGTATGGCTACACCTTC.

The chain carries TRBV5-4 and TRBJ1-2, with D possibly matching TRBD1 (5 bases). V dropped 0 bases and J dropped 8 bases, with 11 bases sitting between them. Germline loops: CDR1 SGHNT, CDR2 YYREEE (reference sequence). The CDR3 is 13 residues long. CDR3 loop: CASSLARGGGYTF. Written as DNA, the CDR3 is TGTGCCAGCAGCTTGGCTCGGGGGGGAGGCTACACCTTC. Using reference TRBV5-4 and TRBJ1-2 for the parts outside the CDR3, the full variable domain is ETGVTQSPTHLIKTRGQQVTLRCSSQSGHNTVSWYQQALGQGPQFIFQYYREEENGRGNFPPRFSGLQFPNYSSELNVNALELDDSALYLCASSLARGGGYTFGSGTRLTVV.

V usage is TRBV30 and J usage is TRBJ2-7; tentatively, D is TRBD2 (5 bases). Per germline, CDR1 GTSNPN and CDR2 SVGIG (reference sequence). Trimming left V 0 bases short and J 4 bases short, with 7 bases between. The CDR3 covers 12 residues. For the CDR3, the DNA is TGTGCCTGGAGTGTGGGCGGGTACGAGCAGTACTTC. It encodes CAWSVGGYEQYF.

The V gene is TRBV25-1, the J gene TRBJ2-3; 9 bases match TRBD2. The V gene end was trimmed by 0 bases and the J gene end by 4 bases; junction bases not matched to a gene: 8. Germline CDR1 reads MGHDK; CDR2 reads SYGVNS. CDR3 size: 17 residues. The CDR3 bases are TGTGCCAGCAGTGAATATTGGCTAGCGGGAACCTCAGATACGCAGTATTTT. Protein sequence: CASSEYWLAGTSDTQYF.

The V and J genes are TRBV28 and TRBJ2-1, with TRBD2 matching over 12 bases. The J segment lost 10 bases and the V segment lost 4 bases, leaving 8 bases of the junction unmatched. This CDR3 has 15 residues. Germline-derived CDR1 and CDR2 are MDHEN and SYDVKM. The CDR3 nucleotides read TGTGCCAGCAGTTCTAGCGGGGGGGCCTACTGGGAGCAGTTCTTC. It translates to CASSSSGGAYWEQFF.

The rearrangement joins TRBV25-1 to TRBJ1-2, with TRBD1 matching 9 bases. Germline-derived CDR1 and CDR2 are MGHDK and SYGVNS. J lost 4 bases, V lost 3 bases, and 3 bases had no gene match. CDR3 length equals 14 residues. The chain's CDR3 is CASSDGTGIYGYTF. CDR3 DNA sequence: TGTGCCAGCAGTGATGGGACAGGGATCTATGGCTACACCTTC.

This rearrangement joins TRBV2 to TRBJ1-2; 8 bases align to TRBD1. Germline V CDR1 and CDR2: SNHLY, FYNNEI. This CDR3 has 14 amino acids. Trimming took 1 base from V and 8 from J; bases not matched to a gene: 6. CDR3 amino acids: CASSEVRTGSGYTF. The CDR3 DNA reads as TGTGCCAGCAGTGAAGTCCGGACAGGGTCGGGCTACACCTTC.

The V gene is TRBV29-1, the J gene TRBJ2-1; D is perhaps TRBD2 (5 bases). Looked up from germline, CDR1 is SQVTM and CDR2 is ANQGSEA. This CDR3 has 15 residues. Trimming stripped 5 bases from V and 4 bases from J, with 18 bases between. CDR3 in DNA: TGCAGCGTTCCCGTGCGAGGGAAGATTTACAATGAGCAGTTCTTC. It is translated as CSVPVRGKIYNEQFF.

Here the CDR3 reads CASSELEGGRMNIQYF. As DNA, the CDR3 is TGTGCCAGCAGTGAATTGGAGGGAGGTCGCATGAACATTCAGTACTTC. The chain couples TRBV6-1 to TRBJ2-4, with D possibly being TRBD2 (6 bases). CDR1 is MNHNS and CDR2 is SASEGT in the germline V gene. Trimming shortened V by 2 bases and J by 7 bases, and 18 bases separated the two germline ends. CDR3 length equals 16 residues.

The CDR3 loop reads CASNRDRNQETQYF. CDR3 nucleotide sequence: TGTGCCAGTAATAGGGACAGAAACCAAGAGACCCAGTACTTC. V and J are TRBV19 and TRBJ2-5; 7 bases match TRBD1. In germline, CDR1 is LNHDA, CDR2 SQIVND (reference sequence). Germline trimming cut 7 bases from V and 0 bases from J; bases unmatched to any gene: 5. The CDR3 contains 14 residues.

The genes are TRBV4-2 and TRBJ1-2, with a tentative D call TRBD1 (5 bases). The ends were cut back, 6 bases at V and 4 bases at J, with 18 bases in the middle. The CDR3 is 15 residues long. The germline V gene has CDR1 LGHNA and CDR2 YNFKEQ. CDR3: CASSISGGEVYGYTF. CDR3 coding DNA: TGTGCCAGCAGTATATCCGGGGGGGAGGTCTATGGCTACACCTTC.

The V gene is TRBV7-9, the J gene TRBJ1-1; D perhaps matches TRBD1 (6 bases). CDR3 length: 16 residues. V shed 5 bases and J shed 4 bases, with 20 bases lying between them. CDR1 is SEHNR, CDR2 FQNEAQ, per germline (reference sequence). The CDR3 DNA is TGTGCCAGCAGCGACTTAGTGGGGGCAAAGGGCACTGAAGCTTTCTTT. This encodes CASSDLVGAKGTEAFF.

CDR3 sequence (DNA): TGTGTCAGAAGCTTAGGGACAGGGATGAGCAATCAGCCCCAGCATTTT. Protein: CVRSLGTGMSNQPQHF. The V and J genes are TRBV7-5 and TRBJ1-5; TRBD1 is taken as the D call from the table, unchecked against the DNA. TRBV7-5 is a pseudogene segment. The CDR3 has 16 residues.

This chain connects TRBV6-5 to TRBJ1-3, with TRBD1 identical over 8 bases. Trimming took 0 bases from V and 4 from J; bases not matched to a gene: 5. Germline V gene lookup returns CDR1 MNHEY and CDR2 SVGAGI. The length of the CDR3 is 16 residues. The CDR3 DNA sequence: TGTGCCAGCAGTTACTCTGGACAGGGCGGCGGAAACACCATATATTTT. It is translated as CASSYSGQGGGNTIYF.